The entry that follows covers one T cell receptor beta chain sequence. The antigen is undetermined. Primers: 60 Vbeta forward and 13 Jbeta reverse. Original handling: A later analysis counted approximately 88 million unique TCR beta chains, about 11 million shared. The assay was immunoSEQ multiplex PCR, and TCRdb's table has in-frame clones only and misses some. The V and J calls and the clone size are those of that table, but D and trimming were determined from the DNA. Found here are over 150,000 clones, about 80% of them singletons; the top ten hold about 4.3%. The entry originates in a study of cytomegalovirus exposure and HLA in healthy donors. The overall study: Just over 80% of roughly 400 genotyped donors fell in the Caucasian-associated ancestry cluster. Notes on the study in general: HLA allele associations emerged for some 16,000 TCR beta sequences in a later analysis, at 0.05 false discovery rate. The number of N-insertions in an Asian-associated ancestry cluster was reportedly below the approximately 680-donor mean in a later analysis.

This receptor was identified in a man in his thirties or forties in good health and CMV-seronegative. The sequenced material came from PBMCs.

CDR3 residues: CASSSRTGPGNQPQHF. In DNA form, the CDR3 reads TGTGCCAGCAGTTCCCGGACAGGGCCGGGCAATCAGCCCCAGCATTTT. V gene TRBV6-5 combines with J gene TRBJ1-5, with 8 nucleotides matching TRBD1. The trim removed 4 bases at V and 2 bases at J, leaving 7 bases unmatched. CDR1 is MNHEY, CDR2 SVGAGI, per germline. The CDR3 is made up of 16 amino acids.